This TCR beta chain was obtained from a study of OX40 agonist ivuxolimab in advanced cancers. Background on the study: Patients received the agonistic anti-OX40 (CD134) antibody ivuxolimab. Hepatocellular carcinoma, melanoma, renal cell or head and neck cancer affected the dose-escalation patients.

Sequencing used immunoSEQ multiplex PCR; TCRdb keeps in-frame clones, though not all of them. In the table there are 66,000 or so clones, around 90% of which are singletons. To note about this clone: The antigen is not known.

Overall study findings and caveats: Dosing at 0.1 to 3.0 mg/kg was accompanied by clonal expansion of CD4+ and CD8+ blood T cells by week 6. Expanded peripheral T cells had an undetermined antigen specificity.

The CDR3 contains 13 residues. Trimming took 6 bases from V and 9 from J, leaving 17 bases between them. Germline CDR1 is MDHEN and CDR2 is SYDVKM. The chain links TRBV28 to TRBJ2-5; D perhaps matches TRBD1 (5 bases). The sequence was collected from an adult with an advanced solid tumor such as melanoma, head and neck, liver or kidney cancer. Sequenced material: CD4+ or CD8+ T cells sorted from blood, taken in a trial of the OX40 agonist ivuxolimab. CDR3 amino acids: CASSPLREGAQYF. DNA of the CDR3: TGTGCCAGCAGCCCCCTAAGGGAAGGGGCCCAGTACTTC.